A selection of T cell receptor beta chains follows, all from one sample in a study of identical twins. TCRdb re-derived calls from the 5' RACE reads in MiXCR, one entry per CDR3 protein. Among under 350,000 distinct CDR3 sequences listed, roughly 9% were seen once. These data also formed part of another study, on yellow fever vaccine responses in identical twins.

The sequenced material came from CD8+ T cells sorted from blood. The receptors here all came from a woman between 18 and 30 years old in good health. Each CDR3 is given with its conserved first and last residue.

V,J,length,CDR3
TRBV6-1,TRBJ2-7,13,CASSEGRDNEQYF
TRBV12-3/TRBV12-4,TRBJ2-2,14,CASSLFPGAGELFF
TRBV4-1,TRBJ2-5,16,CASSPRGVDDQETQYF
TRBV28,TRBJ2-7,16,CASSPLYGPKGGEQYF
TRBV20-1,TRBJ1-1,16,CSARARAPTLNTEAFF
TRBV27,TRBJ2-5,13,CASTSPWGETQYF
TRBV7-9,TRBJ2-7,15,CASSGSQGLVYEQYF
TRBV20-1,TRBJ2-5,14,CSARGDRGEETQYF
TRBV27,TRBJ2-2,14,CASRPRVNTGELFF
TRBV27,TRBJ2-1,14,CASSSGTGYNEQFF
TRBV11-2,TRBJ2-1,16,CASSLVASGSLNEQFF
TRBV24-1,TRBJ2-5,17,CATSDFQASGRMETQYF
TRBV4-2,TRBJ2-3,16,CASSQRTSGDTDTQYF
TRBV7-9,TRBJ2-5,16,CASSRGGLAGEETQYF
TRBV2,TRBJ2-3,13,CASTGANTDTQYF
TRBV4-1,TRBJ2-7,17,CASSQDPPGDVSYEQYF
TRBV20-1,TRBJ2-7,15,CSARDLLGPAYEQYF
TRBV7-8,TRBJ1-4,14,CASSRGQGNEKLFF
TRBV12-3/TRBV12-4,TRBJ2-1,13,CASGTGQYNEQFF
TRBV29-1,TRBJ2-5,10,CSVNSETQYF
TRBV15,TRBJ2-1,17,CATSWGTSGAPYNEQFF
TRBV11-2,TRBJ2-1,15,CASSLGGTSLGEQFF